The 4 T cell receptor beta chains below come from one sample, sequenced in a study of neoadjuvant nivolumab and ipilimumab in lung cancer. The repertoire was sequenced with immunoSEQ multiplex PCR; TCRdb's copy has only in-frame clones and lacks some. The profile covers about 38,000 clones, with 75% to 90% appearing a single time and 3.3% taken by the ten largest. The sequences come from peripheral blood, collected before neoadjuvant nivolumab, alone or with ipilimumab. The receptors originated from an adult with non-small cell lung cancer.

As regards this clone: At one end the junction does not follow the germline gene, possibly because of a read error. J is TRBJ2-1 and V is TRBV11-2; D unresolved. This CDR3 comprises 14 residues. Germline CDR1 reads SGHAT; CDR2 reads FQNNGV. The CDR3, as DNA: TGTGCCAGCAGCTTAGCGGTTGGCTACAGTGAGCAGTTCTTC. The encoded protein is CASSLAVGYSEQFF.

This clone was seen once. The V gene is TRBV30, the J gene TRBJ1-5; tentatively, D is TRBD1 (6 bases). CDR3 size: 14 residues. V was clipped by 5 bases and J by 2 bases, with 13 bases between them. Germline V gene data show CDR1 as GTSNPN and CDR2 as SVGIG (reference sequence). Here the CDR3 DNA reads TGTGCCTGGGACGGGGGGCGAGGCAATCAGCCCCAGCATTTT. Amino acids: CAWDGGRGNQPQHF.

The chain combines TRBV9 with TRBJ2-3; 12 bases match TRBD2. The CDR3 totals 15 residues. Losses at the gene ends were 3 bases for V and 4 bases for J; bases not matched to a gene: 3. CDR1 and CDR2 (germline): SGDLS, YYNGEE. For the CDR3, the DNA is TGTGCCAGCAGCGCAGGACTAGCGGGATCAGATACGCAGTATTTT. It is translated as CASSAGLAGSDTQYF.

The chain carries TRBV29-1 and TRBJ1-4; D unclear. Germline V CDR1 and CDR2: SQVTM, ANQGSEA. This CDR3 comprises 12 residues. V was pared by 7 bases and J by 3 bases, with 9 bases between. The CDR3: CSAAGSNEKLFF. The CDR3 DNA follows: TGCAGCGCGGCGGGCTCTAATGAAAAACTGTTTTTT. Full variable domain (remainder filled in from reference TRBV29-1 and TRBJ1-4): SAVISQKPSRDICQRGTSLTIQCQVDSQVTMMFWYRQQPGQSLTLIATANQGSEATYESGFVIDKFPISRPNLTFSTLTVSNMSPEDSSIYLCSAAGSNEKLFFGSGTQLSVL.